This T cell receptor (beta chain) was documented in a study of blood T cell repertoires in COVID-19. Study details: In each case, the material was cDNA or gDNA derived from T cells, B-cell-depleted T cells, or PBMCs.

Those who participated ranged in age from 18 to 89 years and resided in 20 to 30 US areas. Cohorts were based on clinical histories the participants reported. The germline V gene encodes CDR1 MNHEY and CDR2 SMNVEV (reference sequence). Unmatched junction bases numbered 11, after V lost 8 bases and J lost 7 bases. This CDR3 has 13 residues. TCRdb keeps only in-frame clones here, not all; method: immunoSEQ multiplex PCR. Counted here are 150,000 to 250,000 clones, about 86% occurring once; the ten biggest clones make up around 7%. This rearrangement joins TRBV27 to TRBJ2-7; 7 nucleotides line up with TRBD1. The TCR comes from a middle-aged man who had recovered from COVID-19. The sample comprised PBMCs or T cells enriched from blood (not recorded which). The DNA of the CDR3 is TGTGCCAGCGGTGGACAGGTCTCTAGAGAGCAGTACTTC. Translated: CASGGQVSREQYF.